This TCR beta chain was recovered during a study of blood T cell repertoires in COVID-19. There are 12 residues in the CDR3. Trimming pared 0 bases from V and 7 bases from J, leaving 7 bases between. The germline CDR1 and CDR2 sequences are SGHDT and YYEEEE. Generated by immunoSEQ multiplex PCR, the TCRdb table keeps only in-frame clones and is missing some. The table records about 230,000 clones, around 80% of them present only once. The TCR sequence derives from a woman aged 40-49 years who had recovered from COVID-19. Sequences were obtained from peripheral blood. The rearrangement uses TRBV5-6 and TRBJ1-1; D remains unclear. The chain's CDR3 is CASSLGRNEAFF. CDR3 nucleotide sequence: TGTGCCAGCAGCTTGGGCAGGAATGAAGCTTTCTTT.